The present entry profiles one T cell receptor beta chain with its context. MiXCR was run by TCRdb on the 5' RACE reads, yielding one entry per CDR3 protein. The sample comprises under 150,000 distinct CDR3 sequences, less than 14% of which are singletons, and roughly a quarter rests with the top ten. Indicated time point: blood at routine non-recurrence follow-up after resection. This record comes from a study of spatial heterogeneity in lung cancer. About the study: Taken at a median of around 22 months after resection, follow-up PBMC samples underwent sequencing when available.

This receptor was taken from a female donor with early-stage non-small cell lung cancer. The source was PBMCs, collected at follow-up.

The CDR3 here is CAWSWTSSYNEQFF. CDR3 coding DNA: TGTGCCTGGAGTTGGACAAGCTCCTACAATGAGCAGTTCTTC. The rearrangement joins TRBV30 to TRBJ2-1, with TRBD1 as a possible D gene (5 bases). V was clipped by 2 bases and J by 0 bases, with 8 bases between them. Germline assignment: CDR1 GTSNPN and CDR2 SVGIG (reference sequence). This CDR3 is built from 14 residues.